The TCR beta chain described here comes from a study of blood T cell repertoires in COVID-19. Whole-study context: Italy, Spain and the United States were the sources of the convalescent and acute COVID-19 samples. T cells, B-cell-depleted T cells, or PBMCs supplied cDNA or gDNA.

Authors' processing steps: Amplified reference gene primers provided the basis for estimating nucleated cell counts. Using immunoSEQ multiplex PCR, the repertoire was profiled, and TCRdb retains in-frame clones only, with some absent. D and trimming were read from the DNA, whereas the V and J calls and clone size are those reported in that table. In the table there are 100,000 to 150,000 clones, roughly 88% of which are singletons. The V gene lost 3 bases and the J gene lost 4 bases, with 9 bases spanning the gap. Germline values: CDR1 SEHNR, CDR2 FQNEAQ (reference sequence). There are 14 residues in the CDR3. This clone showed up just a few times.

The sequenced sample consisted of peripheral blood. This clonotype was sampled from a man aged 35-49 years with acute or convalescent COVID-19. V and J are TRBV7-9 and TRBJ1-4; maybe TRBD1 (6 bases). This CDR3 is CASSLTGFNEKLFF. In nucleotides, the CDR3 is TGTGCCAGCAGCTTGACAGGTTTTAATGAAAAACTGTTTTTT.